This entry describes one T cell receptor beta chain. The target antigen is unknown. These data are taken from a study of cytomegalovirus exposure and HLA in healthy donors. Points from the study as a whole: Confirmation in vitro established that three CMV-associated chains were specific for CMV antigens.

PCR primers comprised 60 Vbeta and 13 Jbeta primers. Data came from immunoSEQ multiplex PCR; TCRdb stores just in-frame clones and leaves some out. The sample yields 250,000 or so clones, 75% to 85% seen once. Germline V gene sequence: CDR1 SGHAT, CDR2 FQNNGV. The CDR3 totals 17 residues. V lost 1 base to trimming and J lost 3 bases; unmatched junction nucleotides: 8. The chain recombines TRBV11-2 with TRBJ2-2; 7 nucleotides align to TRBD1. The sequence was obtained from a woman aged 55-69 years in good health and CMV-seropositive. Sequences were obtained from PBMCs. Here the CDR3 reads CASSLVRGLRDTGELFF. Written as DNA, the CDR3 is TGTGCCAGCAGCTTAGTTAGGGGGCTCAGGGACACCGGGGAGCTGTTTTTT.